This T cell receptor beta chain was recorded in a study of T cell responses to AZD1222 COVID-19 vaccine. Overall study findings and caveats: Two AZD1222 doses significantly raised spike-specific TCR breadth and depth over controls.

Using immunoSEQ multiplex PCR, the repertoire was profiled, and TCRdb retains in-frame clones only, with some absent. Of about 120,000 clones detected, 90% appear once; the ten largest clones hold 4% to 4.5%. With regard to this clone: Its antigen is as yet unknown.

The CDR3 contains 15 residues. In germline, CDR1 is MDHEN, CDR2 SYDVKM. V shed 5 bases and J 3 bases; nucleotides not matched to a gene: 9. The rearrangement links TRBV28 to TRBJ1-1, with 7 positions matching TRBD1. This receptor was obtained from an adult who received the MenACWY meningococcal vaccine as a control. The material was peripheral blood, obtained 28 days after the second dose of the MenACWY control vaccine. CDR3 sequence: CASSLGTAIYTEAFF. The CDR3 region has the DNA TGTGCCAGCAGTCTAGGGACAGCGATATACACTGAAGCTTTCTTT. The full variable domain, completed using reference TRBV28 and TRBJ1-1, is DVKVTQSSRYLVKRTGEKVFLECVQDMDHENMFWYRQDPGLGLRLIYFSYDVKMKEKGDIPEGYSVSREKKERFSLILESASTNQTSMYLCASSLGTAIYTEAFFGQGTRLTVV.